What follows are 27 T cell receptor beta chains derived from one specimen sequenced in a study of a mutant IDH1 vaccine in newly diagnosed glioma (dated by TCRdb to about 2021). The library was produced with the immunoSEQ multiplex PCR assay. Drawn from immuneACCESS, this table holds only the in-frame rearrangements with V and J called that TCRdb kept. Clones are partly lost; checked studies trace under half to an unresolved V gene and leave the rest unexplained. The sample contains 45,000 to 60,000 clones, 91% of them found a single time. The top ten clones comprise over 2% of the sample. Which antigens these TCRs recognize remains unknown. The sample's time point label, in plain terms: week 11, during vaccination. Each vaccine dose was 300 ug of a 20-mer mutant IDH1 peptide in Montanide, given subcutaneously with topical imiquimod. The material sequenced was PBMCs, taken from a glioma patient whose treatment included an IDH1 peptide vaccine. The receptors originated from a man between 50 and 59 years old with glioma.

This sequence joins TRBV18 and TRBJ1-5, with D unresolved. This CDR3 is 14 amino acids long. V dropped 2 bases and J dropped 4 bases, with 9 bases sitting between them. Germline V gene data show CDR1 as KGHSH and CDR2 as LQKENI. For the CDR3, the DNA is TGTGCCAGCTCACCAGGGAACCCGAATCAGCCCCAGCATTTT. Residues: CASSPGNPNQPQHF.

CDR3 residues: CASSYSKIGSEQYF. The CDR3 DNA follows: TGTGCCAGCAGTTACTCGAAAATCGGATCCGAGCAGTACTTC. The chain links TRBV6-5 to TRBJ2-7; D unresolved. The CDR3 has 14 residues. The ends were cut back, 0 bases at V and 6 bases at J, with 12 bases in the middle. CDR1 is MNHEY and CDR2 is SVGAGI in the germline V gene.

The chain links TRBV19 to TRBJ1-4; 9 nucleotides match TRBD1. V was pared by 7 bases and J by 5 bases, with 8 bases of the junction left unmatched. There are 15 residues in the CDR3. Germline V gene sequence: CDR1 LNHDA, CDR2 SQIVND (reference sequence). In DNA, the CDR3 is TGTGCCAGTATCCAACCCGGGACAGGGAATGAAAAACTGTTTTTT. It codes for CASIQPGTGNEKLFF.

This chain connects TRBV5-1 to TRBJ1-1; 9 bases agree with TRBD1. Germline V gene lookup returns CDR1 SGHRS and CDR2 YFSETQ. The CDR3 contains 16 residues. After removal of 7 bases from V and 4 bases from J, the junction contained 14 bases not matched to a gene. CDR3 coding DNA: TGCGCCAGCTCAACTACGCCGGGACAGGGAAGCACTGAAGCTTTCTTT. Its protein is CASSTTPGQGSTEAFF.

The chain uses TRBV10-2 and TRBJ1-4; a weak D match, TRBD1 (5 bases). CDR1 and CDR2 from the germline V gene are WSHSY and SAAADI. The V and J ends lost 8 bases and 2 bases respectively, with 15 bases between them. This CDR3 region has 15 residues. The CDR3 sequence: CASRRSWGTNEKLFF. The CDR3 region has the DNA TGCGCCAGCCGTCGGTCCTGGGGGACTAATGAAAAACTGTTTTTT.

The CDR3 is CASGLDRVVETQYF. The CDR3 nucleotides read TGTGCCAGCGGGTTGGACAGGGTAGTTGAGACCCAGTACTTC. V is TRBV6-1 and J is TRBJ2-5; 8 bases map to TRBD1. The CDR3 length is 14 residues. Trimming cost V 8 bases and J 5 bases; bases outside gene matches: 10. From germline, CDR1 is MNHNS and CDR2 SASEGT.

This chain joins TRBV9 and TRBJ2-7, with 10 positions matching TRBD2. V shed 2 bases and J 4 bases; nucleotides not matched to a gene: 9. CDR3 length: 16 amino acids. From germline, CDR1 is SGDLS and CDR2 YYNGEE. CDR3 DNA sequence: TGTGCCAGCAGCGTGGGGGCCGGGACTAGCGAGTACGAGCAGTACTTC. Its protein is CASSVGAGTSEYEQYF.

This rearrangement joins TRBV2 to TRBJ1-2, with 10 nucleotides matching TRBD1. The trim removed 8 bases at V and 6 bases at J, leaving 6 bases unmatched. The CDR3 has 13 residues. Germline V CDR1 and CDR2: SNHLY, FYNNEI. In nucleotides, the CDR3 is TGTGCCAGCCTACGGACAGGGGGAGATGGCTACACCTTC. It codes for CASLRTGGDGYTF. The full variable domain, in which reference TRBV2 and TRBJ1-2 provide the parts outside the CDR3, is EPEVTQTPSHQVTQMGQEVILRCVPISNHLYFYWYRQILGQKVEFLVSFYNNEISEKSEIFDDQFSVERPDGSNFTLKIRSTKLEDSAMYFCASLRTGGDGYTFGSGTRLTVV.

This sequence joins TRBV5-1 and TRBJ1-2; D perhaps matches TRBD1 (5 bases). CDR1 is SGHRS, CDR2 YFSETQ, per germline. The CDR3 has 14 residues. V dropped 2 bases and J dropped 8 bases, with 16 bases sitting between them. This chain's CDR3 is CASSFAGGETGYTF. In nucleotides, the CDR3 is TGCGCCAGCAGCTTCGCGGGGGGGGAAACGGGCTACACCTTC.

This clone was observed a few times. The V and J genes are TRBV19 and TRBJ2-3; 11 nucleotides line up with TRBD1. With 3 bases clipped from V and 4 bases from J, the junction kept 6 bases outside the gene matches. Germline V lookup: CDR1 LNHDA, CDR2 SQIVND (reference sequence). This CDR3 has 16 amino acids. The CDR3 sequence is CASSILRTGGADTQYF. In DNA form, the CDR3 reads TGTGCCAGTAGTATCCTCCGGACAGGGGGCGCAGATACGCAGTATTTT.

The CDR3 sequence: CASSLGRSLGYEQYF. As DNA, the CDR3 is TGTGCCAGCAGCCTGGGTAGGTCTTTGGGATACGAGCAGTACTTC. This rearrangement joins TRBV11-2 to TRBJ2-7; D gene uncertain. The CDR3 totals 15 residues. Trimming stripped 5 bases from V and 4 bases from J, with 18 bases between. Germline V gene lookup returns CDR1 SGHAT and CDR2 FQNNGV.

This clone was seen only a few times. Other DNA sequences from this sample encode an identical CDR3 as well. The V gene is TRBV28, the J gene TRBJ1-5; weak D call: TRBD1 (6 bases). V shed 6 bases and J shed 3 bases, with 9 bases lying between them. The CDR3 is 13 residues long. Germline CDR1 is MDHEN and CDR2 is SYDVKM. CDR3 sequence (DNA): TGTGCCAGCAGCCGGGACACCAATCAGCCCCAGCATTTT. It specifies CASSRDTNQPQHF.

CDR3: CASSLDGGRALEETQYF. The CDR3 nucleotides are TGCGCCAGCAGCCTGGACGGGGGCAGGGCTTTAGAAGAGACCCAGTACTTC. The chain has TRBV5-1 and TRBJ2-5; D tentatively fits TRBD1 or TRBD2 (6 bases each). This CDR3 has 17 residues. V dropped 4 bases and J dropped 3 bases, with 22 bases sitting between them. Germline V gene sequence: CDR1 SGHRS, CDR2 YFSETQ.

The rearrangement uses TRBV2 and TRBJ2-2; D is possibly TRBD1 (6 bases). Trimming left V 6 bases short and J 5 bases short, with 10 bases between. There are 13 residues in the CDR3. Germline CDR1 and CDR2: SNHLY and FYNNEI. For the CDR3, the DNA is TGTGCCAGCAGGACGCAGGGGACCGGGGAGCTGTTTTTT. Amino acids: CASRTQGTGELFF. The full variable domain, completed using reference TRBV2 and TRBJ2-2, is EPEVTQTPSHQVTQMGQEVILRCVPISNHLYFYWYRQILGQKVEFLVSFYNNEISEKSEIFDDQFSVERPDGSNFTLKIRSTKLEDSAMYFCASRTQGTGELFFGEGSRLTVL.

This clone was detected once. The V call is TRBV5-8, the J call TRBJ2-7; TRBD1 matches 11 bases. The trim removed 1 base at V and 5 bases at J, leaving 5 bases unmatched. The CDR3 is 15 amino acids. Germline CDR1 and CDR2: SGHTS and YDEGEE. The chain's CDR3 is CASSLFGQGADEQYF. DNA of the CDR3: TGTGCCAGCAGCTTGTTCGGACAGGGGGCCGACGAGCAGTACTTC.

The rearrangement uses TRBV4-3 and TRBJ1-5; D uncertain. In germline, CDR1 is LGHNA, CDR2 YSLEER. Trimming took off 1 base at V and 6 bases at J, with 10 bases between the two ends. The CDR3 sequence is 14 residues long. This CDR3 is CASSQGPGIQPQHF. For the CDR3, the DNA is TGCGCCAGCAGCCAAGGACCCGGGATTCAGCCCCAGCATTTT.

The CDR3 protein is CAISESGGALEETQYF. For the CDR3, the DNA is TGTGCCATCAGTGAAAGCGGGGGGGCCTTAGAAGAGACCCAGTACTTC. The rearrangement uses TRBV10-3 and TRBJ2-5; TRBD2 matches at 10 bases. This CDR3 comprises 16 residues. V shed 3 bases, J shed 3 bases, and the junction held 7 bases outside the gene matches. Germline V CDR1 and CDR2: ENHRY, SYGVKD.

The chain couples TRBV9 to TRBJ2-7, with 7 nucleotides matching TRBD2. V shed 4 bases, J shed 0 bases, and the junction held 13 bases outside the gene matches. From germline, CDR1 is SGDLS and CDR2 YYNGEE. The CDR3 has 17 amino acids. CDR3 sequence (DNA): TGTGCCAGCAGCTCTCGGGAGGCTGGAGTCCCCTCCTACGAGCAGTACTTC. Translation gives CASSSREAGVPSYEQYF.

The CDR3 loop is CASSEARRVNYGYTF. The CDR3 region has the DNA TGTGCCAGCAGTGAAGCGCGACGAGTTAACTATGGCTACACCTTC. The V call is TRBV2, the J call TRBJ1-2; D unclear. CDR3 length: 15 residues. V lost 0 bases and J 1 base, leaving 9 bases between the germline ends. Germline values: CDR1 SNHLY, CDR2 FYNNEI.

The chain recombines TRBV5-1 with TRBJ2-7, with TRBD1 identical over 8 bases. V lost 0 bases to trimming and J lost 6 bases; unmatched junction nucleotides: 5. This CDR3 has 14 amino acids. Per germline, CDR1 SGHRS and CDR2 YFSETQ. The DNA of the CDR3 is TGCGCCAGCAGCTTGGGGCAGGGGGCTCGCGAGCAGTACTTC. It is translated as CASSLGQGAREQYF.

In DNA form, the CDR3 reads TGTGCCAGCAGCTTAGCCACAACTGAAGCTTTCTTT. Its translation is CASSLATTEAFF. V usage is TRBV7-9 and J usage is TRBJ1-1; D not certain. Germline CDR1 is SEHNR and CDR2 is FQNEAQ (reference sequence). The CDR3 has 12 residues. Trimming took 0 bases from V and 5 from J, leaving 4 bases between them.

V usage is TRBV5-1 and J usage is TRBJ2-5; TRBD1 matches 7 bases. CDR3 length equals 14 residues. V trimming: 3 bases; J trimming: 5 bases; junction bases outside the gene matches: 7. Germline loops: CDR1 SGHRS, CDR2 YFSETQ. DNA for the CDR3: TGCGCCAGCAGCTCATCGGACAGGAGGGAGACCCAGTACTTC. It encodes CASSSSDRRETQYF.

The chain carries TRBV7-9 and TRBJ2-5; D may be TRBD1 or TRBD2 (6 bases each). The CDR3 spans 15 residues. Germline assignment: CDR1 SEHNR and CDR2 FQNEAQ (reference sequence). V was pared by 2 bases and J by 5 bases, with 15 bases between. Here the CDR3 DNA reads TGTGCCAGCAGCTTATCGATCGGGGGCGGTGAGACCCAGTACTTC. This encodes CASSLSIGGGETQYF.

The rearrangement uses TRBV9 and TRBJ1-2; 8 nucleotides line up with TRBD1. V dropped 3 bases and J dropped 3; count of bases not matched to a gene: 10. Germline V gene lookup returns CDR1 SGDLS and CDR2 YYNGEE. This CDR3 contains 16 residues. This CDR3 reads CASSDGTGGDDYGYTF. CDR3 coding DNA: TGTGCCAGCAGCGACGGAACAGGGGGGGATGACTATGGCTACACCTTC.

The chain is built from TRBV19 and TRBJ1-5, with TRBD1 as a possible D gene (5 bases). The V end was cut by 6 bases, the J end by 0 bases, with 15 bases between. The germline gives CDR1 LNHDA, CDR2 SQIVND (reference sequence). The CDR3 loop spans 16 amino acids. The CDR3 region has the DNA TGTGCCAGTAGGTCAACAGGAACTAATAGCAATCAGCCCCAGCATTTT. Its protein is CASRSTGTNSNQPQHF.

The chain links TRBV10-1 to TRBJ2-3; possible D gene TRBD1, 5 bases. This CDR3 spans 14 amino acids. CDR1 and CDR2 from the germline V gene are WNHNN and SYGVQD (reference sequence). The germline V and J ends were trimmed by 6 bases and 6 bases, with 16 bases remaining between them. In DNA form, the CDR3 reads TGCGCCAGCAGCAGGAAAAAGGGGTGGGATACGCAGTATTTT. Translating it yields CASSRKKGWDTQYF.

V usage is TRBV10-3 and J usage is TRBJ2-5, with 7 bases that match TRBD2. The V and J ends lost 5 bases and 2 bases, in that order; junction bases with no gene match: 2. The CDR3 length is 13 residues. Germline V CDR1 and CDR2: ENHRY, SYGVKD. In DNA, the CDR3 is TGTGCCATCAGTTGGACTAGTCAAGAGACCCAGTACTTC. Translation gives CAISWTSQETQYF.